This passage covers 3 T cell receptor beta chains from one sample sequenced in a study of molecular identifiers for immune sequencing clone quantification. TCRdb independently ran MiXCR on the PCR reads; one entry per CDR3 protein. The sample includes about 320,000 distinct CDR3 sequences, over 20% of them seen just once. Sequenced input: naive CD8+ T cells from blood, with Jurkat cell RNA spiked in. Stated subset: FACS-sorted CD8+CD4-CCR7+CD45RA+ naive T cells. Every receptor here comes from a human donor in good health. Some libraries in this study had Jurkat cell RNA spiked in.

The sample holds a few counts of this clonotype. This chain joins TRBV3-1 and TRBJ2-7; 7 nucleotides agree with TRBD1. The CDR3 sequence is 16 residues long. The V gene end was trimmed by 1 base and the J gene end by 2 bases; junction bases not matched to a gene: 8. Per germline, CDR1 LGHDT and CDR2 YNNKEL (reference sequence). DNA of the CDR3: TGTGCCAGCAGCCAAGGGGCCGGGACAGACCCCTACGAGCAGTACTTC. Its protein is CASSQGAGTDPYEQYF.

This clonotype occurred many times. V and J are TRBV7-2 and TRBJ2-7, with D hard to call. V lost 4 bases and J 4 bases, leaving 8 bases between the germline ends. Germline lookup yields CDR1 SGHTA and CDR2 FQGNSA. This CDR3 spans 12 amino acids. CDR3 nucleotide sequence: TGTGCCAGCAGCTCCCCCCCGTACGAGCAGTACTTC. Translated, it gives CASSSPPYEQYF.

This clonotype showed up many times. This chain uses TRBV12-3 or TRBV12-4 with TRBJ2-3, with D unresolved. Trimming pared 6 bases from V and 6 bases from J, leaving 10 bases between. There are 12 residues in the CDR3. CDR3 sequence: CASRLFQDTQYF. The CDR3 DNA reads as TGTGCCAGCAGACTGTTTCAGGATACGCAGTATTTT.